This T cell receptor beta chain was found in a study of cytomegalovirus exposure and HLA in healthy donors. The study ran its PCR with 60 Vbeta and 13 Jbeta primers. The data were produced by immunoSEQ multiplex PCR, yet TCRdb's version contains in-frame clones alone and is incomplete. The profile shows around 140,000 clones, roughly 9.6% of them singletons. This CDR3 spans 15 amino acids. V was clipped by 1 base and J by 4 bases; unmatched bases: 4. CDR1 SGDLS and CDR2 YYNGEE come from the germline V gene. Sequencing used PBMCs. The clonotype originates from a woman aged 40 to 49 in good health and CMV-seropositive. The chain links TRBV9 to TRBJ2-1, with 8 bases identical to TRBD1. The CDR3 nucleotides read TGTGCCAGCAGCGTAAGACAGGGGCGGTACAATGAGCAGTTCTTC. Translating gives CASSVRQGRYNEQFF.